The 9 T cell receptor beta chains given below trace back to one sample, sequenced in a study of T-cell memory formation after mild COVID-19 listed by TCRdb under 2021. Receptor libraries were prepared by 5' RACE. For sequencing, an Illumina NovaSeq 6000 was employed. In-frame beta chains were kept once TCRdb had trimmed the public reads at Q25 with fastp and called clones with MiXCR. Under each unique CDR3 protein, matching rows form one entry showing the most common genes and DNA. This sample comprises about 140,000 distinct CDR3 sequences, 14% of them detected only once. The ten top clones hold under 30% of the sample. Sequencing was performed on PBMCs or a T cell subset sorted from them (not recorded which). The receptors here all came from an adult woman who had mild COVID-19 (a few samples of this study predate the infection). The sample titles of this study are shuffled in the database, so cell type and time point are left out; the donor was told from shared clones.

The chain carries TRBV19 and TRBJ2-1, with 10 bases matching TRBD1. CDR3 length: 18 residues. Germline loops: CDR1 LNHDA, CDR2 SQIVND (reference sequence). The ends lost 1 base at V and 2 bases at J; junction bases unmatched: 8. Written as DNA, the CDR3 is TGTGCCAGTAGTATAGGTCCCCCCGGGACAGGGGCCTACAATGAGCAGTTCTTC. It encodes CASSIGPPGTGAYNEQFF.

This clonotype was detected only a few times. The V and J genes are TRBV30 and TRBJ2-7, with 7 bases fitting TRBD1. Germline CDR1 reads GTSNPN; CDR2 reads SVGIG (reference sequence). CDR3 size: 13 residues. After removal of 4 bases from V and 4 bases from J, the junction contained 7 bases not matched to a gene. The CDR3 spells CAWTGTDPYEQYF. CDR3 coding DNA: TGTGCCTGGACCGGGACAGATCCTTACGAGCAGTACTTC.

The rearrangement joins TRBV5-1 to TRBJ1-1; D gene ambiguous. V lost 1 base and J 3 bases, leaving 7 bases between the germline ends. This CDR3 has 13 residues. Germline CDR1 reads SGHRS; CDR2 reads YFSETQ. CDR3 sequence reads: CASSLSGYTEAFF. DNA of the CDR3: TGCGCCAGCAGCTTGTCGGGGTACACTGAAGCTTTCTTT. Full variable domain (missing parts from reference TRBV5-1 and TRBJ1-1): KAGVTQTPRYLIKTRGQQVTLSCSPISGHRSVSWYQQTPGQGLQFLFEYFSETQRNKGNFPGRFSGRQFSNSRSEMNVSTLELGDSALYLCASSLSGYTEAFFGQGTRLTVV.

The chain has TRBV7-9 and TRBJ2-3, with 7 nucleotides matching TRBD1. The CDR3 runs 14 residues. V shed 10 bases and J 2 bases; nucleotides not matched to a gene: 9. Germline V gene data show CDR1 as SEHNR and CDR2 as FQNEAQ (reference sequence). CDR3 sequence reads: CATELGQATDTQYF. The CDR3 DNA sequence: TGTGCCACCGAGCTAGGACAGGCCACAGATACGCAGTATTTT. Complete variable domain (other parts from reference TRBV7-9 and TRBJ2-3): DTGVSQNPRHKITKRGQNVTFRCDPISEHNRLYWYRQTLGQGPEFLTYFQNEAQLEKSRLLSDRFSAERPKGSFSTLEIQRTEQGDSAMYLCATELGQATDTQYFGPGTRLTVL.

The table lists this clonotype with many counts. V is TRBV4-1 and J is TRBJ2-2, with D unresolved. The CDR3 consists of 14 residues. Germline V gene data show CDR1 as MGHRA and CDR2 as YSYEKL. V was pared by 5 bases and J by 7 bases, with 14 bases between. The CDR3 sequence: CASSASWTDGELFF. The CDR3 DNA is TGCGCCAGCAGCGCCTCGTGGACCGACGGGGAGCTGTTTTTT.

The chain couples TRBV9 to TRBJ2-4; D not resolved. Germline V gene lookup returns CDR1 SGDLS and CDR2 YYNGEE. This CDR3 has 11 residues. V was shortened by 0 bases and J by 7 bases, with 2 bases between the two germline ends. CDR3 sequence: CASSVGNIQYF. The CDR3 coding sequence is TGTGCCAGCAGCGTAGGGAACATTCAGTACTTC. Using reference TRBV9 and TRBJ2-4 for the parts outside the CDR3, the full variable domain is DSGVTQTPKHLITATGQRVTLRCSPRSGDLSVYWYQQSLDQGLQFLIQYYNGEERAKGNILERFSAQQFPDLHSELNLSSLELGDSALYFCASSVGNIQYFGAGTRLSVL.

In its sample, this clonotype was seen a few times. The chain carries TRBV6-4 and TRBJ2-1; the D call may be TRBD1 or TRBD2 (5 bases each). CDR3 length: 20 amino acids. CDR1 is MRHNA and CDR2 is SNTAGT in the germline V gene. The V end lost 0 bases, the J end lost 4 bases, and 25 bases lay between the germline ends. The CDR3 DNA reads as TGTGCCAGCAGTGACTCGTCGGGGTATGTAGCAGGAAGGGGTTACAATGAGCAGTTCTTC. This gives the protein CASSDSSGYVAGRGYNEQFF.

The sample holds many counts of this clonotype. The chain employs TRBV24-1 and TRBJ2-1; 15 bases line up with TRBD2. The CDR3 spans 16 residues. V dropped 2 bases and J dropped 6; count of bases not matched to a gene: 1. From germline, CDR1 is KGHDR and CDR2 SFDVKD. The CDR3 reads CATSDWTSGRANEQFF. The DNA of the CDR3 is TGTGCCACCAGTGATTGGACTAGCGGGAGGGCCAATGAGCAGTTCTTC.

This chain connects TRBV6-1 to TRBJ2-7; TRBD1 is a possible D gene (5 bases). The V end lost 10 bases, the J end lost 7 bases, and 20 bases lay between the germline ends. Germline loops: CDR1 MNHNS, CDR2 SASEGT. The CDR3 contains 13 residues. CDR3 protein: CATQGGWFEEQYF. The DNA for the CDR3 is TGTGCCACTCAGGGTGGGTGGTTTGAGGAGCAGTACTTC.